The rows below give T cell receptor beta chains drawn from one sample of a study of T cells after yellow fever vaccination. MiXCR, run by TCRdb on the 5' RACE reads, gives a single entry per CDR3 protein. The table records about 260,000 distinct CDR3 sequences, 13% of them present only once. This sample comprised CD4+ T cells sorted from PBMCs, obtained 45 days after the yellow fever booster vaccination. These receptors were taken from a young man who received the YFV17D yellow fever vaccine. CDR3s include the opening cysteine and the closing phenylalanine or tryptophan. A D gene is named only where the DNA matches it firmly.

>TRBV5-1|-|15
CASRDGGSRGETQYF
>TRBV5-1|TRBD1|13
CASGRGQGYEQYF
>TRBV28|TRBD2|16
CASRRLAGTNTGELFF
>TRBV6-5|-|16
CASSFSAGSSYNEQFF
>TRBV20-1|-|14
CSARDRGSQETQYF
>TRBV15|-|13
CATSFEMNTEAFF
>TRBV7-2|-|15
CASSFQTARGETQYF
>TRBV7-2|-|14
CASSLGPVQETQYF
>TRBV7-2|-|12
CASRDPGVIQYF
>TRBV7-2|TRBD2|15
CASSSQAGVVDEQFF
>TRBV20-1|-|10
CSATLSEQHF
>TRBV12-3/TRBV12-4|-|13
CASSFQGKETQYF
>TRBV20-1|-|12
CSARLVNTEAFF
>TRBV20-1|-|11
CSARGDTEAFF
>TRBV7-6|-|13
CASSPSRAGEQYF
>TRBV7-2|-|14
CASSYPPFYNEQFF
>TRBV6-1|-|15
CASSTREKPYNEQFF
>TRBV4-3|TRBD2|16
CASSQDPGGFTDTQYF
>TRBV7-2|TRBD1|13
CASRSDRDTEAFF
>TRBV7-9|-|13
CASSLVRSYEQYF
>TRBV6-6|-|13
CATAPRAYNEQFF
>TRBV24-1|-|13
CATSDGREGTQYF
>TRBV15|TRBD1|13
CATSRDRDRQAFF
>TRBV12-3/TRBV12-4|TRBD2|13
CASSLLAGDEQYF
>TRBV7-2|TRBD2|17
CASSARRLAGVMNEQFF
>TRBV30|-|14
CAWSVGLPSYEQYF
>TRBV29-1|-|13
CSVLSHRGETQYF
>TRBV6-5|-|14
CASSYSGPGNEQFF
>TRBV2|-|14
CALKGMVVKETQYF
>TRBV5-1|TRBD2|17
CASSLGPGAGAHYEQYF
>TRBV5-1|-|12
CASSRNNEKLFF
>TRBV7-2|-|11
CASSFATEQFF
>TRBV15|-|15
CATNPGDSGANVLTF
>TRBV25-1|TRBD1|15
CASSESGTGGGELFF
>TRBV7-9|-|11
CASSFGLEQFF
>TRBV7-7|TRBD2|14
CASSEMAGGNEQFF
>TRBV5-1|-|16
CASSRPSGASPGELFF
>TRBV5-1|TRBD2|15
CASSLAAGGQETQYF
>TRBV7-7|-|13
CASSTGPRWAQYF
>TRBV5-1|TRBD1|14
CASSLARGPDTQYF